The T cell receptor (beta chain) described here comes from a study of CD8 T cells in ankylosing spondylitis. Study conclusions and caveats: Blood from ankylosing spondylitis patients appeared to carry a characteristic roughly eight-variant TCR beta motif. The disease-linked clones had a CD8+ phenotype and low blood frequencies. Reports of some motif variants in reactive arthritis synovial fluid and blood predate this one.

In its sample, this clonotype was seen a few times. Its antigen is still unknown. 5'-RACE, quantitative and with molecular barcodes, yielded the TCR beta libraries. One entry per CDR3 protein results from TCRdb running MiXCR on the 5' RACE reads. This table has 290,000 or so distinct CDR3 sequences, about a fifth appearing once. V was pared by 3 bases and J by 2 bases, with 7 bases between. CDR1 and CDR2 from the germline V gene are DFQATT and SNEGSKA (reference sequence). The CDR3 has 12 amino acids. Material: blood, either unsorted or a sorted T cell fraction (not recorded which). The TCR sequence derives from a female donor with ankylosing spondylitis or in good health (not recorded which). This chain links TRBV20-1 with TRBJ1-2; D is unclear. This CDR3 reads CSASGQNYGYTF. In DNA form, the CDR3 reads TGCAGTGCTAGCGGGCAGAACTATGGCTACACCTTC.